Shown below are 2 T cell receptor beta chains from a single sample sequenced in a study of shared clonotypes between healthy human individuals. Clones were sequenced by immunoSEQ multiplex PCR, and TCRdb holds only the in-frame ones, with some missing. In the table there are 2 million to 2.5 million clones, 90% to 97% of which are singletons. Sequenced material: naive CD4+ T cells sorted from blood. Indicated subset: CD45RA+ positively selected. The receptor set was obtained from a man aged 18 to 30 in good health.

The J gene is TRBJ1-1, the V gene TRBV11-2; D is unclear. The CDR3 is 14 amino acids. Germline V lookup: CDR1 SGHAT, CDR2 FQNNGV. Trimming removed 2 bases at V and 1 base at J, with 8 bases between. DNA of the CDR3: TGTGCCAGCAGCTTATGGCAAGGGAACACTGAAGCTTTCTTT. Residues: CASSLWQGNTEAFF.

With regard to this clone: The same CDR3 can be traced to other DNA sequences in this sample. The V gene is TRBV9, the J gene TRBJ2-1, with TRBD1 matching 9 bases. The CDR3 extends over 15 amino acids. Looked up from germline, CDR1 is SGDLS and CDR2 is YYNGEE. Germline trimming cut 0 bases from V and 4 bases from J; bases unmatched to any gene: 2. The CDR3 protein is CASSVEGTGYNEQFF. CDR3 nucleotides: TGTGCCAGCAGCGTAGAAGGGACAGGGTACAATGAGCAGTTCTTC. The full variable domain, completed using reference TRBV9 and TRBJ2-1, is DSGVTQTPKHLITATGQRVTLRCSPRSGDLSVYWYQQSLDQGLQFLIQYYNGEERAKGNILERFSAQQFPDLHSELNLSSLELGDSALYFCASSVEGTGYNEQFFGPGTRLTVL.